This T cell receptor (beta chain) derives from a study of siplizumab effects on memory and regulatory T cells. Profiled with immunoSEQ multiplex PCR; TCRdb holds only in-frame clones, not every one. This repertoire shows approximately 100,000 clones, around 90% found once; its top ten account for around 11%. Comment on this clone: Its matching antigen is unknown.

General observations from the study: Naive T cells were seen as more diverse than memory cells and as major alloresponse contributors.

The specimen was non-Treg CD4+ T cells sorted from blood. The receptor was derived from a human donor in good health.

DNA of the CDR3: TGCGCCAGCAGCCGGACAGCCGAGGGGGAGCTGTTTTTT. This gives the protein CASSRTAEGELFF. J is TRBJ2-2 and V is TRBV4-3; D possibly corresponds to TRBD1 (6 bases). Germline lookup yields CDR1 LGHNA and CDR2 YSLEER. With 4 bases removed from V and 8 bases from J, the gap between germline ends came to 11 bases. CDR3 length equals 13 residues.